Sequencing of this T cell receptor beta chain was carried out in a study of T cells in Graves' hyperthyroidism and ophthalmopathy (dated by TCRdb to the late 2010s). The study in broad terms: Peripheral blood was sampled at the time of initial diagnosis, prior to any treatment. After blood sampling, hyperthyroidism patients were treated with methimazole at a starting dose of 30 mg daily, and ophthalmopathy patients were treated with high-dose intravenous methylprednisolone. TCR Vbeta CDR3 sequencing of around 130 peripheral blood samples (43 ophthalmopathy, under 80 hyperthyroidism and 17 progressor patients) is reported in the paper. Prospective prediction of ophthalmopathy was tested in an independent validation cohort consisting of 18 to 20 hyperthyroidism patients and some 17 patients who later progressed to ophthalmopathy. The approximately 98 discovery patients were randomly divided into training and test sets at a 7:3 ratio. The study also compared thyroid tissue and blood T-cell repertoires from over 5 Graves' hyperthyroidism patients. A discovery cohort of about a hundred patients, roughly 45 with Graves' ophthalmopathy and more than 55 with stable Graves' hyperthyroidism, was used to find distinguishing TCR V-J signatures. Broader findings and caveats from the paper: In validation, the model predicted progression to ophthalmopathy a median of approximately 6.3 months before onset, with roughly 68% sensitivity and 72.22% specificity. Sample size was not statistically predetermined, and investigators were not blinded to group allocation. Blood samples also contained most of the expanded thyroid clonotypes (frequency above 0.001), which suggests that blood repertoires may reflect thyroid immune responses. In cross-validation, a model built on a 13 V-J signature told ophthalmopathy apart from stable hyperthyroidism with approximately 90% sensitivity and around 83% specificity, and in testing the same model reached 80%/75%.

This clonotype was found many times. The specificity of this receptor is unknown. Within one base of it there is no much larger clone, and no base qualities were kept. As encoded in the germline V gene (reference sequence), CDR1 is DFQATT while CDR2 is SNEGSKA. The trim is 1 base for V and 8 bases for J, with a gap of 11 bases between the germline ends. The CDR3 spans 12 residues, from the cysteine through the phenylalanine. The CDR3 DNA has 36 bases and is translated from base 1. The hyperthyroidism patients were between 18 and 65 years old and newly diagnosed, with a disease duration of less than 2 months. Exclusion was applied to patients with uncontrolled infections, other autoimmune diseases, pregnancy or lactation. Diagnoses were based on clinical symptoms, serum thyroxine and TRAb, thyroid ultrasound and orbital computed tomography. For progressor patients, blood was drawn at the first diagnosis of hyperthyroidism, before any ophthalmopathy symptoms had appeared. PBMCs were separated from 7.5 to 10 ml of fresh peripheral blood using Ficoll-Paque density gradient centrifugation. Patients classed as progressors first received a Graves' hyperthyroidism diagnosis and then went on to develop ophthalmopathy during follow-up. Trizol reagent was used to extract total RNA, and RNA quality was then checked on an Agilent 2100 Bioanalyzer.

The TCR beta CDR3 regions were amplified from the RNA transcripts. The TCR CDR3 was subjected to a first round of RT-PCR using the HTBI primer set and the Qiagen OneStep RT-PCR kit. Libraries were constructed in a second round of multiplex PCR, after which size selection and purification were carried out. The libraries were sequenced on an Illumina HiSeq2000 using paired-end 100 bp reads. The original pipeline was this. SOAPnuke was used to process the raw data, throwing out any read that contained adapters or uncalled bases, had a mean Phred below 15, or lacked an exact constant-primer or identifier match. COPE v1.2.5 was used to merge high-quality paired reads, and clonotypes were defined as unique nucleotide sequences. Clonotypes were aligned to IMGT TRBV, TRBD and TRBJ reference segments using MiTCR v1.1. The analysis included only V-J combinations with a frequency above 0.0001, which together covered 98% to 99.2% of the repertoires. A TCS score was defined as the ratio of F50 (clonal expansion) to E x V (chaos), with BLOSUM62-based TCRdist applied between CDR3 peptides within each V-J. Welch's t-statistics and random forest reduced approximately 520 V-J features to 13, which were used in a naive Bayes classifier (R e1071). TCRdb redid the processing of the public reads, applying fastp at Q25 and MiXCR, and retained in-frame beta chains. Identical CDR3 proteins give one entry, which carries the most common genes and DNA. These V and J calls originate from TCRdb's pipeline instead of the authors' own analysis. The sample table lists about 580,000 distinct CDR3 sequences, roughly 13% of them with a count of one. Clones ranked in the top ten supply 5.5% to 7.5% of the sample.

The sample was blood. This sequence originates from a woman aged 25 to 39 with Graves' hyperthyroidism that later progressed to Graves' ophthalmopathy. The chain is assembled from TRBV20-1 and TRBJ1-2; no D gene is confidently identified. Here the CDR3 is given as CSARAPRYGYTF. Here is the DNA: TGCAGTGCTAGAGCCCCTCGGTACGGCTACACCTTC.